This T cell receptor beta chain was identified in a study of control samples from healthy donors and cancer patients. The CDR3 is made up of 16 amino acids. J was trimmed by 0 bases and V by 2 bases; bases with no gene match: 4. Germline CDR1 reads LGHDT; CDR2 reads YNNKEL (reference sequence). Assay used: immunoSEQ multiplex PCR; TCRdb lists only in-frame clones, some missing. This sample carries around 30,000 clones, under 95% of them seen once, and the ten largest clones take around 15%. V and J are TRBV3-1 (or the pseudogene TRBV3-2) and TRBJ2-7; the match to TRBD2 covers 10 bases. The clonotype was recovered from a man aged 50-60 years with lung cancer. Sequencing input: PBMCs. CDR3 region: CASSQQLAGGSYEQYF. The CDR3 nucleotides read TGTGCCAGCAGCCAACAATTAGCGGGGGGCTCCTACGAGCAGTACTTC.